The rows below give T cell receptor beta chains drawn from one sample of a study of blood T cell repertoires in COVID-19. Repertoires were generated with immunoSEQ multiplex PCR, while TCRdb's copy carries only in-frame clones and drops some. The sample consists of about 250,000 clones, about 80% of them appearing once. Sequenced input: peripheral blood. These receptors all stem from a man older than 75 with acute or convalescent COVID-19. CDR3s include the opening cysteine and the closing phenylalanine or tryptophan. D genes are given only for firm matches. The size field is filled for only some rows; it gives once, few, many or a size class.

cdr3_nt | cdr3_aa | v_call | clone_size | d_call | j_call
TGTGCCACCAGCAGAGGTGACAGGGCTAGGGGTGGGGACACTGAAGCTTTCTTT | CATSRGDRARGGDTEAFF | TRBV15 | - | TRBD1 | TRBJ1-1
TGTGCCAGCAGCACCCGGCCCCCACGGACAGGGACAGATACGCAGTATTTT | CASSTRPPRTGTDTQYF | TRBV7-9 | - | TRBD1 | TRBJ2-3
TGTGCCTGGAGTGGTACAGGGGGCGGGAATGAAAAACTGTTTTTT | CAWSGTGGGNEKLFF | TRBV30 | - | TRBD1 | TRBJ1-4
TGCGCCAGCAGCTTGGGGACAGCCAACTATGGCTACACCTTC | CASSLGTANYGYTF | TRBV5-1 | - | - | TRBJ1-2
TGTGCCTGGAGCCGAGGGTTGCGGGGGAGTGGAAACACCATATATTTT | CAWSRGLRGSGNTIYF | TRBV30 | - | - | TRBJ1-3
TGTGCCAGTAGTTCCCAGGGACAGGGAGGTGGCTACACCTTC | CASSSQGQGGGYTF | TRBV19 | - | TRBD1 | TRBJ1-2
TGTGCCAGCAGCTTGTATCAAGCGGGTGGAACCGGGGAGCTGTTTTTT | CASSLYQAGGTGELFF | TRBV5-6 | - | - | TRBJ2-2
TGTGCCAGCAGTGAATGGAGCCAAGTACGTGAAAAACTGTTTTTT | CASSEWSQVREKLFF | TRBV25-1 | - | - | TRBJ1-4
TGTGCCAGCAGTGAACGGCGGGGGGGACCAATCACCGGGGAGCTGTTTTTT | CASSERRGGPITGELFF | TRBV2 | - | TRBD2 | TRBJ2-2
TGTGCCAGCAGCTTACCCGGGACAGTCTCTTCACCCCTCCACTTT | CASSLPGTVSSPLHF | TRBV11-2 | - | TRBD1 | TRBJ1-6
TGTGCCAGCAGCCTCGAGGCAGGGACTTACAGCACAGATACGCAGTATTTT | CASSLEAGTYSTDTQYF | TRBV5-5 | once | - | TRBJ2-3
TGTGCCAGCAGCGCTAATCGGTCACCCGGGGAGCTGTTTTTT | CASSANRSPGELFF | TRBV6-5 | once | - | TRBJ2-2
TGTGCCAGCAGGCCCCGGACAGAGAACACTGAAGCTTTCTTT | CASRPRTENTEAFF | TRBV6-6 | once | - | TRBJ1-1
TGTGCCAGCTCACCCACGGGACAGGGTACCTACGAGCAGTACTTC | CASSPTGQGTYEQYF | TRBV18 | - | TRBD1 | TRBJ2-7
TGCAGCGTTGAAGCCTCACTAGCGGTCTCCTACAATGAGCAGTTCTTC | CSVEASLAVSYNEQFF | TRBV29-1 | - | TRBD2 | TRBJ2-1
TGTGCCAGCTCACCTATAACGGGAGAGCAGTACTTC | CASSPITGEQYF | TRBV18 | - | - | TRBJ2-7
TGTGCCAGCAGTCGAACGACAGGCTCTGGAAACACCATATATTTT | CASSRTTGSGNTIYF | TRBV6-5 | - | - | TRBJ1-3
TGTGCCAGCAGCCAGGGGGCGCGGAATTCACCCCTCCACTTT | CASSQGARNSPLHF | TRBV7-2 | once | TRBD1 | TRBJ1-6
TGTGCCAGCAGCCGGGCCCTGACAGGGGGAGGCGGGGAGCTGTTTTTT | CASSRALTGGGGELFF | TRBV11-2 | few | TRBD1 | TRBJ2-2
TGTGCTAGTGGTTTGACCTGGGACAGGGGCGGGAGTCAGCCCCAGCATTTT | CASGLTWDRGGSQPQHF | TRBV12-5 | - | TRBD1 | TRBJ1-5
TGTGCCAGCAGCCCAAGGACAGGGCGGGAGACCCAGTACTTC | CASSPRTGRETQYF | TRBV3-1/TRBV3-2 | once | TRBD1 | TRBJ2-5
TGTGCCAGCAGCTTATCCGGGGTGGACTATGGCTACACCTTC | CASSLSGVDYGYTF | TRBV7-9 | - | - | TRBJ1-2
TGTGCCAGCAGTCCAACAGGGGCCAACTCTGGAAACACCATATATTTT | CASSPTGANSGNTIYF | TRBV7-9 | - | TRBD1 | TRBJ1-3
TGCGCCAGCAGCCAAGTGGGGAAAGGACTTAGCTATGGCTACACCTTC | CASSQVGKGLSYGYTF | TRBV4-1 | few | - | TRBJ1-2
TGTGCCAGCAGCTTAGAAGGGGTCGAAGGCTACACCTTC | CASSLEGVEGYTF | TRBV7-9 | once | - | TRBJ1-2
TGTGCCTGGCGAAGGGAGTCCTATAATTCACCCCTCCACTTT | CAWRRESYNSPLHF | TRBV30 | - | - | TRBJ1-6
TGTGCCAGTAGTATGCCAGGGGAAGTAACCTACGAGCAGTACTTC | CASSMPGEVTYEQYF | TRBV19 | - | - | TRBJ2-7
TGCGCCAGCAGCATCATGACAGCTGGCACCGGGGAGCTGTTTTTT | CASSIMTAGTGELFF | TRBV5-1 | - | - | TRBJ2-2
TGTGCCAGCAGTTTGGTCAGTGATAGGACAGTTAATTCACCCCTCCACTTT | CASSLVSDRTVNSPLHF | TRBV27 | - | - | TRBJ1-6
TGTGCCAGCAGCCTCGGGACTAGTGGAGGCCAAGAGACCCAGTACTTC | CASSLGTSGGQETQYF | TRBV5-4 | - | TRBD2 | TRBJ2-5
TGTGCCAGTAGTATCTCGTACAGGGGATCCTTGAACACTGAAGCTTTCTTT | CASSISYRGSLNTEAFF | TRBV19 | - | TRBD1 | TRBJ1-1
TGTGCCAGCATGGAGGGGGCAGGGACTGAAGCTTTCTTT | CASMEGAGTEAFF | TRBV28 | - | TRBD1 | TRBJ1-1
TGTGCCAGCAGTTTAGGGACAGGGGGGAATTCACCCCTCCACTTT | CASSLGTGGNSPLHF | TRBV28 | - | TRBD1 | TRBJ1-6
TGTGCCAGTAGTAACACGAACGAGCAGTACTTC | CASSNTNEQYF | TRBV19 | - | - | TRBJ2-7
TGTGCCAGCAGTTACTCCGGAGGGGAGCGGGAGCTGTTTTTT | CASSYSGGERELFF | TRBV6-5 | - | - | TRBJ2-2
TGTGCCAGCAGCCGCTGGGGAGGGATAGATTTGGCAGATACGCAGTATTTT | CASSRWGGIDLADTQYF | TRBV7-9 | - | TRBD2 | TRBJ2-3
TGTGCCAGCGCGGTCTCTATAGCGGGGCTTACTAGCACAGATACGCAGTATTTT | CASAVSIAGLTSTDTQYF | TRBV18 | - | TRBD2 | TRBJ2-3